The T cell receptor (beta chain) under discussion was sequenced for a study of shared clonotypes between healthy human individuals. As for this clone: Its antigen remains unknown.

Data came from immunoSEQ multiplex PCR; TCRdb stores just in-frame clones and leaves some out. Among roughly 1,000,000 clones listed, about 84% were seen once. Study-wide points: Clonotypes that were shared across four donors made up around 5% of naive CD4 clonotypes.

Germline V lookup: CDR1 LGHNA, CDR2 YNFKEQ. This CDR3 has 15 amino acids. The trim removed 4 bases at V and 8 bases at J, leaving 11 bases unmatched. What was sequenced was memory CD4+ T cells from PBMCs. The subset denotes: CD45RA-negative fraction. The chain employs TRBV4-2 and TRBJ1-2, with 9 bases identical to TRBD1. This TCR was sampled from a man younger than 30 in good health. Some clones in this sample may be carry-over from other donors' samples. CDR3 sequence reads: CASSPGQGSIEGYTF. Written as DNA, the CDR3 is TGTGCCAGCAGCCCGGGACAGGGATCAATCGAGGGCTACACCTTC.